The source of this T cell receptor (beta chain) is a study of T cells after posttransplantation cyclophosphamide. This clone has at least ten counts. Its cognate antigen is unknown. Regarding the study as a whole: Donor CD8+ memory clones often dominated recipient blood repertoires at later times. Tissue-infiltrating T cells from skin or gut overlapped little with blood T cells. TRB clonality was highly associated with recipient CMV seropositivity and reactivation.

Peripheral blood was collected from the related graft donor on the marrow donation day. Germline CDR1 is LNHDA and CDR2 is SQIVND (reference sequence). The CDR3 spans 16 residues. The junction had 4 bases not matched to a gene; V was cut back by 6 bases and J by 1 base. Sequencing used immunoSEQ multiplex PCR; TCRdb keeps in-frame clones, though not all of them. This sample has 20,000 to 25,000 clones, each found more than once. The sequence derives from a woman aged 50 to 65 in good health, CMV-negative, and a related stem cell transplant donor. The gene calls are TRBV19 and TRBJ2-2, with 11 bases that match TRBD2. The sample comprised PBMCs. The CDR3 coding sequence is TGTGCCAGTAGGACCGGGACTAGCGGGAACACCGGGGAGCTGTTTTTT. Translation: CASRTGTSGNTGELFF.